This T cell receptor beta chain comes out of a study of monozygotic twins with inflammatory bowel disease. Overall study results and limits: Healthy twins shared more clonotypes with others than IBD patients, most markedly active ones. IBD-affected twins scored below their healthy co-twins in TCRbeta diversity (inverse Simpson).

For every sample, eight separate reactions were used to make cDNA. TCRdb reprocessed the 5' RACE reads and keeps a single row for each CDR3 protein, giving no DNA. The sample table includes a few hundred thousand distinct CDR3 sequences. The CDR3 covers 14 residues. The germline gives CDR1 SGDLS, CDR2 YYNGEE. This clonotype is called medium-sized based on its frequency. Its antigen is currently unknown. Sequences were obtained from blood. This sequence was found in a human donor with ulcerative colitis or Crohn's disease, or a healthy co-twin of an affected twin (not recorded which). This chain links TRBV9 with TRBJ2-2; TCRdb names TRBD2, which stays unverified in the absence of DNA. CDR3 in amino acids: CASKEALNTGELFF. The complete variable domain, with remaining parts taken from reference TRBV9 and TRBJ2-2, reads DSGVTQTPKHLITATGQRVTLRCSPRSGDLSVYWYQQSLDQGLQFLIQYYNGEERAKGNILERFSAQQFPDLHSELNLSSLELGDSALYFCASKEALNTGELFFGEGSRLTVL.